This TCR beta chain emerged from a study of T cells in Graves' hyperthyroidism and ophthalmopathy. The germline CDR1 and CDR2 sequences are DFQATT and SNEGSKA (reference sequence). V was shortened by 6 bases and J by 3 bases, with 18 bases between the two germline ends. CDR3 length: 14 residues. At least ten counts were recorded for this clonotype. As yet, its antigen is unknown. Amplification of TCR beta CDR3 regions used RNA as the template. The HTBI set primed first-round TCR CDR3 RT-PCR. TCRdb fed the multiplex PCR reads into MiXCR, producing one record per CDR3 protein. The data contain 300,000 to 450,000 distinct CDR3 sequences, around 15% of them singletons. Regarding the study as a whole: With a median lead of 6.5 months before onset, the model predicted ophthalmopathy. Most expanded thyroid clonotypes above 0.001 also appeared in blood.

Ophthalmopathy in the patients scored at least 3 on Clinical Activity Score and at least 4 on NOSPECS grade, lasting under 3 months. From under 12 ml of fresh peripheral blood, PBMCs were isolated. The rearrangement uses TRBV20-1 and TRBJ2-7; D could derive from TRBD1 or TRBD2 (5 bases each). This TCR was sampled from a woman aged 25 to 39 with Graves' ophthalmopathy. The sequenced sample consisted of blood. The CDR3 coding sequence is TGCAGTGCAGCCGGGACGGAGGTTCTCTACGAGCAGTACTTC. It codes for CSAAGTEVLYEQYF.